This record concerns one TCR beta chain sequence. Its antigen is still unknown. TCRdb recomputed calls from the 5' RACE reads with MiXCR, one row per CDR3 protein. In the table there are some 300,000 distinct CDR3 sequences, around 10% of which are singletons. The record originates from a study of T cells after yellow fever vaccination. Study results and limitations: A weaker secondary response peaked on day 5, the primary on day 15.

This receptor was identified in a man aged 18 to 29 who received the YFV17D yellow fever vaccine. The sample here was CD4+ T cells sorted from PBMCs, taken 45 days after the yellow fever booster vaccination.

As DNA, the CDR3 is TGTGCCAGCAGATCGGCGTGGGGACAGGGTTTTGGAACTAGCACAGATACGCAGTATTTT. It encodes CASRSAWGQGFGTSTDTQYF. The chain links TRBV6-5 to TRBJ2-3; 9 bases map to TRBD1. The junction had 19 bases not matched to a gene; V was cut back by 6 bases and J by 0 bases. CDR1 and CDR2 from the germline V gene are MNHEY and SVGAGI. The CDR3 totals 20 residues.